This record looks at one T cell receptor beta chain sequence and its context. Its matching antigen is unknown. The germline gives CDR1 SQVTM, CDR2 ANQGSEA. CDR3 length: 16 amino acids. Trimming at V came to 6 bases and at J to 3 bases, leaving 15 bases not matched to a gene. Participants comprised healthy donors of bone marrow. 13 Jbeta primers and 60 Vbeta primers were used for the PCR. The data were produced by immunoSEQ multiplex PCR, yet TCRdb's version contains in-frame clones alone and is incomplete. The table lists over 150,000 clones, 80% of them singletons. The sample is drawn from a study of cytomegalovirus exposure and HLA in healthy donors. About the study: In an earlier analysis, 117 million unique TCR beta sequences were found from some 200 million T cells.

Study observations and caveats: In a later analysis, parvovirus B19, influenza, CMV and Epstein-Barr virus appeared linked to several top co-occurrence clusters. Some TCR beta chains (164 of them) were listed as cytomegalovirus-associated.

The V gene is TRBV29-1, the J gene TRBJ2-7; 9 nucleotides match TRBD2. Sequenced input: PBMCs. This sequence originates from a man aged 25-45 years in good health and CMV-seronegative. CDR3 amino acids: CSVKERSGGQYYEQYF. CDR3 sequence (DNA): TGCAGCGTGAAGGAAAGGAGCGGGGGGCAATACTACGAGCAGTACTTC.